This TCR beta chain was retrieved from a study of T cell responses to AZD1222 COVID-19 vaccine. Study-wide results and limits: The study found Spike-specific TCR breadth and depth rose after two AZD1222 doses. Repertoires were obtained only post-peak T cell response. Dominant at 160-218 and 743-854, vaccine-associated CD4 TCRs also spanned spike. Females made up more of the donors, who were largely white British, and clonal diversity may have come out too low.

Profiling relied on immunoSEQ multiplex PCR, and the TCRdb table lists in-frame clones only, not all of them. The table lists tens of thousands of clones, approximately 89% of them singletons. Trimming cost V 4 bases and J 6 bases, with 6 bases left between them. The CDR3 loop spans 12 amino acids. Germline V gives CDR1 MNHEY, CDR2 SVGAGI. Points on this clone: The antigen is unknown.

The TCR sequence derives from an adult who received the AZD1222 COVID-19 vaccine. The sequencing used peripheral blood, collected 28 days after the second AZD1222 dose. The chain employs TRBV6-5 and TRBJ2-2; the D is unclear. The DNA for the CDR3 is TGTGCCAGCAGTTCCAAGGCCGGGGAGCTGTTTTTT. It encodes CASSSKAGELFF.